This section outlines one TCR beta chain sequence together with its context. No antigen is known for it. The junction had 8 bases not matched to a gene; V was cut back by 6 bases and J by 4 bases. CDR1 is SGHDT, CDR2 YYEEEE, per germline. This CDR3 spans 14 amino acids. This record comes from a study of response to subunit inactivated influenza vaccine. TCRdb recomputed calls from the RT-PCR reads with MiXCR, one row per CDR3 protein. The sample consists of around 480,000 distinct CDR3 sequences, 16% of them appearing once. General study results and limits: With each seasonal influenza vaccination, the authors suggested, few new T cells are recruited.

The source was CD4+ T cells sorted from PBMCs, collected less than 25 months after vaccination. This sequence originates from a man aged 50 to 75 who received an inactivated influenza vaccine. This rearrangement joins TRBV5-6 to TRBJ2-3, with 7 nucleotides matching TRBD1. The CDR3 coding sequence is TGTGCCAGCACCTCGAGGGGGCGCCCAGATACGCAGTATTTT. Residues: CASTSRGRPDTQYF.